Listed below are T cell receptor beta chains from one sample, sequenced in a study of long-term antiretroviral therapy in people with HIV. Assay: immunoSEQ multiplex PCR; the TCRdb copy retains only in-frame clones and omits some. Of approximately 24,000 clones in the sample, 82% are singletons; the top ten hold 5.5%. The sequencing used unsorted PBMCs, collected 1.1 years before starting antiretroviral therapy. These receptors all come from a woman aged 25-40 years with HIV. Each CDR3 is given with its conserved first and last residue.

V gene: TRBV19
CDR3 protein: CASSQPGDRDWQYF

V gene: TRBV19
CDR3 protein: CASSIESGEHSPLHF

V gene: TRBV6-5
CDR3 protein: CASSPLASYEQYF

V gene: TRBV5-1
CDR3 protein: CASSLSTYNEQFF

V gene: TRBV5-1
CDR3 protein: CASSYLGTNTEAFF

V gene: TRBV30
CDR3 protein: CAWSRIGTEAFF

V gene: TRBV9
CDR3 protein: CASSIWGGNGYTF

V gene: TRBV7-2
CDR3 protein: CASSLGGRGYTF

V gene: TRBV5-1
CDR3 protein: CASSLRRGPHTDEQFF

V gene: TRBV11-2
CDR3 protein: CASSLGPRSVDTQYF

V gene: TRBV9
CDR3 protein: CASSLGTEPFAQHF

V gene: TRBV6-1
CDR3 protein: CASSGRQGAFGKNIQYF

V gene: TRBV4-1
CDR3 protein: CASSQGPGEANYGYTF

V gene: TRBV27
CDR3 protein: CASSLGPDYEQYF

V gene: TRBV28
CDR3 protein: CASNRFNTEAFF

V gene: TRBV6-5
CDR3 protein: CASSYFATDTQYF

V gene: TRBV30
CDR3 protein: CAWSLYTYTEMDTEAFF

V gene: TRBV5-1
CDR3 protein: CASSWTGANTEAFF

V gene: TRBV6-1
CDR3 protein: CASCASKNIQYF

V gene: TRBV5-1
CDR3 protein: CASSLLGDTEAFF

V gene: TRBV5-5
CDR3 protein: CASSPDGLAQPQHF

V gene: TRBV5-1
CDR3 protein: CASSPVYRGHAYNEQFF

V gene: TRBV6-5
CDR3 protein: CASSYSTQGGGGGYTF

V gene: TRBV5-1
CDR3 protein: CASSMGQGEETQYF

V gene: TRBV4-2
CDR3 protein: CASSRSGTGSYNEQFF

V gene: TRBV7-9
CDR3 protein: CASSFTGGRDTDTQYF